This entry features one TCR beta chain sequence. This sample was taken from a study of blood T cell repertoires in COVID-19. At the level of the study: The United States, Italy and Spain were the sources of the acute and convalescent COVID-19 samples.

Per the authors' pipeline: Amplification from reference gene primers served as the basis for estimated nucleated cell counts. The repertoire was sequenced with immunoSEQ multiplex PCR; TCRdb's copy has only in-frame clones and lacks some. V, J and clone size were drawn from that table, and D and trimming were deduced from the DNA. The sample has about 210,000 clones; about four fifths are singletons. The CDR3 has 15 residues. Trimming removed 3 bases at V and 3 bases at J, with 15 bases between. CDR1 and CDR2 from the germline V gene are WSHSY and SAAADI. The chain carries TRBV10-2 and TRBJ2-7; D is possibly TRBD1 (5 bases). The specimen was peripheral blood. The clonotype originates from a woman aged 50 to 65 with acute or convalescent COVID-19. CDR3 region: CASSDTFTGSYEQYF. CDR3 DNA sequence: TGCGCCAGCAGTGACACCTTTACAGGAAGCTACGAGCAGTACTTC.